The entry that follows covers one T cell receptor beta chain sequence. Its antigen remains unknown. This sample is drawn from a study of cytomegalovirus exposure and HLA in healthy donors. Study-wide context: Drawn from HLA-typed donors, approximately 85 million unique TCRs were held in an early data release. Whole-study results and caveats: Testing in vitro showed a few CMV-associated chains specific for CMV antigens. There were several of the most significant clusters that appeared linked to common viral pathogens in a later analysis. According to the study, roughly 160 TCR beta chains were cytomegalovirus-associated.

The germline V gene encodes CDR1 SQVTM and CDR2 ANQGSEA. CDR3 size: 11 residues. V was clipped by 4 bases and J by 10 bases; unmatched bases: 6. A multiplex PCR was run with 60 Vbeta primers and 13 Jbeta primers. Sequencing used immunoSEQ multiplex PCR; TCRdb keeps in-frame clones, though not all of them. The sample lists 100,000 to 150,000 clones, 75% seen once, with roughly 3.5% in the top ten. Sample: PBMCs. The source is a woman in her 50s in good health and CMV-seronegative. This chain links TRBV29-1 with TRBJ1-2, with 7 bases matching TRBD1. CDR3 region: CSVGTGEDYTF. DNA of the CDR3: TGCAGCGTTGGTACAGGGGAGGACTACACCTTC.